The rows below give T cell receptor beta chains drawn from one sample of a study of shared T cell receptors in the human thymus. Sequenced by immunoSEQ multiplex PCR; TCRdb stores in-frame clones only, minus some. The data show 630,000 or so clones, more than 70% seen once. These data are also associated with another study on human thymus T cells.

Material: thymocytes. These TCRs come from a boy younger than two with a congenital heart defect. Each CDR3 is given with its conserved first and last residue. The D gene is left open where the match is weak. Only part of the rows carry a size: once, few, many, or a class if the clone is expanded.

CDR3,DNA,V,D,size,J
CASSLYKFQETQYF,TGTGCCAGCAGCTTATACAAGTTCCAAGAGACCCAGTACTTC,TRBV13,.,.,TRBJ2-5
CASSSGEQFF,TGTGCCAGCAGTTCGGGTGAGCAGTTCTTC,TRBV28,.,.,TRBJ2-1
CASSTRDNEQFF,TGTGCCAGCAGCACCCGGGACAATGAGCAGTTCTTC,TRBV7-9,.,.,TRBJ2-1
CSAQGPDTQYF,TGCAGTGCCCAGGGCCCAGATACGCAGTATTTT,TRBV29-1,.,.,TRBJ2-3
CASSLVAGGKTEAFF,TGTGCCAGCAGCTTAGTTGCGGGGGGCAAAACTGAAGCTTTCTTT,TRBV7-9,.,.,TRBJ1-1
CASSSPRDRYEQYF,TGTGCCAGCAGTTCCCCCCGGGACAGATACGAGCAGTACTTC,TRBV27,TRBD1,.,TRBJ2-7
CASSSTRNTEAFF,TGTGCCAGCAGCTCCACCAGGAACACTGAAGCTTTCTTT,TRBV5-6,.,.,TRBJ1-1
CASSHGAGQGKTSSYNEQFF,TGCGCCAGCAGCCACGGAGCGGGACAGGGAAAAACGAGCTCCTACAATGAGCAGTTCTTC,TRBV4-1,TRBD1,.,TRBJ2-1
CASSQCKLANSTDTQYF,TGCGCCAGCAGCCAATGCAAACTAGCGAACAGCACAGATACGCAGTATTTT,TRBV4-3,TRBD2,.,TRBJ2-3
CASSPRGRTEAFF,TGTGCCAGCAGCCCCAGGGGGCGGACTGAAGCTTTCTTT,TRBV7-9,TRBD1,.,TRBJ1-1
CASSQTRGQPQHF,TGCGCCAGCAGCCAAACGCGCGGACAGCCCCAGCATTTT,TRBV4-1,.,few,TRBJ1-5
CASTLKTSGRINEQFF,TGTGCCAGCACCCTCAAGACTAGCGGGAGAATCAATGAGCAGTTCTTC,TRBV28,TRBD2,.,TRBJ2-1
CASSGRNNEQFF,TGTGCCAGCAGCGGGAGGAACAATGAGCAGTTCTTC,TRBV6-1,TRBD2,few,TRBJ2-1
CASSDRWGENIKQFF,TGTGCCAGCAGTGATAGGTGGGGGGAAAACATTAAGCAGTTCTTC,TRBV6-4,.,.,TRBJ2-1
CASRDRGRYGYTF,TGTGCCAGCAGGGACAGGGGAAGGTATGGCTACACCTTC,TRBV2,TRBD1,.,TRBJ1-2
CASSLRFGNTIYF,TGTGCCAGCAGTCTGAGGTTCGGAAACACCATATATTTT,TRBV5-8,.,.,TRBJ1-3
CASSQESHTSSYNEQFF,TGCGCCAGCAGCCAAGAATCACACACCAGCTCCTACAATGAGCAGTTCTTC,TRBV4-3,.,.,TRBJ2-1
CASSLGLSSYNEQFF,TGTGCCAGCAGCCTTGGACTTAGCTCCTACAATGAGCAGTTCTTC,TRBV7-9,.,.,TRBJ2-1
CASSQVAGTSGSHEQFF,TGCGCCAGCAGCCAAGTCGCCGGGACTAGCGGGAGCCATGAGCAGTTCTTC,TRBV4-3,TRBD2,few,TRBJ2-1
CASQPQENTEAFF,TGTGCCAGCCAACCCCAGGAGAACACTGAAGCTTTCTTT,TRBV11-2,.,.,TRBJ1-1
CASGPGGASTDTQYF,TGTGCCAGCGGTCCGGGAGGAGCTAGCACAGATACGCAGTATTTT,TRBV27,TRBD2,.,TRBJ2-3
CASRGTNIRGEQYF,TGTGCCAGCCGTGGGACTAATATACGTGGCGAGCAGTACTTC,TRBV27,TRBD2,.,TRBJ2-7
CSGQGGTDTQYF,TGCAGCGGTCAGGGGGGCACAGATACGCAGTATTTT,TRBV29-1,TRBD1,.,TRBJ2-3
CASSQDWQDRGGYTF,TGTGCCAGCAGCCAAGATTGGCAGGACAGAGGTGGCTACACCTTC,TRBV4-2,.,.,TRBJ1-2
CAIGGGSKDNEQFF,TGTGCCATCGGTGGCGGGAGTAAGGACAATGAGCAGTTCTTC,TRBV2,TRBD2,.,TRBJ2-1
CASFPSGRAYNEQFF,TGCGCCAGCTTCCCTAGCGGGAGGGCCTACAATGAGCAGTTCTTC,TRBV5-1,TRBD2,.,TRBJ2-1
CASSLEQGNYEQYF,TGCGCCAGCAGCCTGGAACAGGGAAACTACGAGCAGTACTTC,TRBV4-3,.,few,TRBJ2-7
CASSALTGAGDEQYF,TGTGCCAGTAGTGCCCTGACAGGGGCGGGGGACGAGCAGTACTTC,TRBV19,.,.,TRBJ2-7
CASRLGTGPNSNQPQHF,TGTGCAAGTCGCTTAGGGACAGGCCCTAATAGCAATCAGCCCCAGCATTTT,TRBV12-2,.,.,TRBJ1-5
CASSVGLAENWADTQYF,TGTGCCAGCAGCGTAGGACTAGCGGAGAACTGGGCAGATACGCAGTATTTT,TRBV5-8,TRBD2,.,TRBJ2-3
CASSLGLAGGNQPQHF,TGTGCCAGCAGCTTAGGGTTAGCAGGGGGGAATCAGCCCCAGCATTTT,TRBV7-2,TRBD1,.,TRBJ1-5
CASADGLSGNTIYF,TGTGCCAGCGCCGACGGACTCTCTGGAAACACCATATATTTT,TRBV6-5,.,.,TRBJ1-3
CASSSKRGQGRQYF,TGTGCCAGCAGCTCGAAACGGGGACAGGGAAGGCAGTACTTC,TRBV7-9,TRBD1,.,TRBJ2-7
CASMKQGTNQPQHF,TGTGCCAGCATGAAACAGGGAACGAATCAGCCCCAGCATTTT,TRBV2,.,few,TRBJ1-5
CASRPTSGRGTDTQYF,TGTGCCAGCAGACCTACTAGCGGGAGAGGGACAGATACGCAGTATTTT,TRBV5-4,TRBD2,.,TRBJ2-3
CASSSKQAGEKLFF,TGTGCCAGCAGCTCGAAGCAGGCGGGAGAAAAACTGTTTTTT,TRBV7-2,.,.,TRBJ1-4
CASSPPGQGEGELFF,TGTGCCAGCTCACCCCCGGGACAGGGGGAAGGGGAGCTGTTTTTT,TRBV18,TRBD1,.,TRBJ2-2
CAWIGPDPGRGPYEQYF,TGTGCCTGGATCGGTCCCGATCCAGGGAGGGGCCCCTACGAGCAGTACTTC,TRBV30,TRBD2,.,TRBJ2-7
CASSQDRKDSRDSSYEQYF,TGTGCCAGCAGCCAAGACCGCAAAGATTCCCGGGACAGCTCCTACGAGCAGTACTTC,TRBV14,TRBD1,.,TRBJ2-7
CASSASSGTGAGEKLFF,TGTGCCAGCAGCGCCTCATCCGGGACAGGGGCCGGTGAAAAACTGTTTTTT,TRBV7-2,TRBD1,.,TRBJ1-4
CASSFVGDRGLAGTYYEQYF,TGCGCCAGCAGCTTCGTGGGGGACAGGGGGCTAGCGGGAACTTACTACGAGCAGTACTTC,TRBV5-1,TRBD1,.,TRBJ2-7
CSVTSGRWTYNEQFF,TGCAGCGTTACTAGCGGGCGATGGACCTACAATGAGCAGTTCTTC,TRBV29-1,TRBD2,.,TRBJ2-1
CATTQGPWEKLFF,TGTGCCACTACACAGGGACCCTGGGAAAAACTGTTTTTT,TRBV19,.,few,TRBJ1-4
CASSDPPERHTIYF,TGTGCCAGCAGCGACCCCCCGGAGCGACACACCATATATTTT,TRBV11-1,.,.,TRBJ1-3
CASSFTTGRGEKLFF,TGTGCCAGCAGCTTCACCACAGGGAGGGGTGAAAAACTGTTTTTT,TRBV7-9,.,.,TRBJ1-4
CASSPRWRSFTDTQYF,TGTGCCAGCAGCCCCCGTTGGAGGAGTTTCACAGATACGCAGTATTTT,TRBV4-2,.,.,TRBJ2-3
CSGGRGAKVYNEQFF,TGCAGCGGCGGGAGGGGGGCGAAGGTCTACAATGAGCAGTTCTTC,TRBV29-1,TRBD2,.,TRBJ2-1
CASSAPRGYNEQFF,TGTGCCAGTAGTGCCCCCAGGGGGTACAATGAGCAGTTCTTC,TRBV19,TRBD1,.,TRBJ2-1
CASSRTGESTDTQYF,TGTGCCAGCTCACGAACAGGCGAAAGCACAGATACGCAGTATTTT,TRBV18,.,.,TRBJ2-3
CAWTPPLDRVLGEKLFF,TGTGCCTGGACTCCCCCCCTTGACAGGGTCTTAGGTGAAAAACTGTTTTTT,TRBV30,TRBD1,.,TRBJ1-4
CAWTKLDRGNTEAFF,TGTGCCTGGACTAAGTTGGACAGGGGGAACACTGAAGCTTTCTTT,TRBV30,TRBD1,few,TRBJ1-1
CASSGPGQGSGNTIYF,TGTGCCAGCAGTGGCCCGGGTCAGGGATCTGGAAACACCATATATTTT,TRBV6-1,.,.,TRBJ1-3
CASSFRDGYTF,TGTGCCAGCAGTTTCCGGGATGGCTACACCTTC,TRBV28,.,.,TRBJ1-2
CASGPGLAGDWNEQFF,TGTGCTAGTGGTCCAGGACTAGCGGGAGATTGGAATGAGCAGTTCTTC,TRBV12-5,TRBD2,.,TRBJ2-1
CASSPREDSGTKSSYNEQFF,TGTGCCAGCTCACCACGGGAGGATAGCGGTACGAAGAGCTCCTACAATGAGCAGTTCTTC,TRBV18,.,.,TRBJ2-1
CAIVLTGGVVSSYEQYF,TGTGCCATAGTTCTTACAGGGGGCGTTGTCTCTTCTTACGAGCAGTACTTC,TRBV11-3,TRBD1,.,TRBJ2-7
CASSSPHPGTGHYEQYF,TGTGCCAGCAGTTCACCCCATCCCGGGACAGGTCACTACGAGCAGTACTTC,TRBV28,TRBD1,.,TRBJ2-7